These T cell receptor beta chains were read from a single sample in a study of T cell repertoires in cytomegalovirus infection. One entry per CDR3 protein results from TCRdb running MiXCR on the reads. The data show 300,000 to 400,000 distinct CDR3 sequences, 29% seen once. These receptors have no known antigen. The sample here was cultured PBMCs, taken from culture after CMV antigen stimulation. These receptors came from a human donor in good health (CMV status not recorded). Some clones in this sample may be carry-over from other donors' samples. CDR3s include the opening cysteine and the closing phenylalanine or tryptophan. The D gene is left open where the match is weak. Expanded clones get a size class; other rows say once, few or many, or leave the size out.

v_call: TRBV6-6; cdr3_length: 11; d_call: NA; j_call: TRBJ1-1; clone_size: many; cdr3_aa: CASSYTLEAFF; cdr3_nt: TGTGCCAGCAGTTACACCCTGGAAGCTTTCTTT
v_call: TRBV29-1; cdr3_length: 17; d_call: TRBD2; j_call: TRBJ2-2; clone_size: NA; cdr3_aa: CSVQRGGGRANTGELFF; cdr3_nt: TGCAGCGTTCAGAGGGGGGGCGGGAGGGCGAACACCGGGGAGCTGTTTTTT
v_call: TRBV28; cdr3_length: 17; d_call: NA; j_call: TRBJ1-5; clone_size: few; cdr3_aa: CASSLGWGVTGHQPQHF; cdr3_nt: TGTGCCAGCAGTTTAGGTTGGGGGGTGACCGGCCATCAGCCCCAGCATTTT
v_call: TRBV7-2; cdr3_length: 14; d_call: NA; j_call: TRBJ1-5; clone_size: NA; cdr3_aa: CASSSRGGYQPQHF; cdr3_nt: TGTGCCAGCAGCTCCCGGGGGGGGTATCAGCCCCAGCATTTT
v_call: TRBV7-6; cdr3_length: 14; d_call: NA; j_call: TRBJ1-2; clone_size: few; cdr3_aa: CASSQEYGGYGYTF; cdr3_nt: TGTGCCAGCAGCCAAGAATACGGTGGCTATGGCTACACCTTC
v_call: TRBV10-2; cdr3_length: 13; d_call: NA; j_call: TRBJ1-1; clone_size: many; cdr3_aa: CASSEQGNTEAFF; cdr3_nt: TGCGCCAGCAGTGAGCAGGGGAACACTGAAGCTTTCTTT
v_call: TRBV7-9; cdr3_length: 14; d_call: NA; j_call: TRBJ2-3; clone_size: few; cdr3_aa: CASTLSGRSDTQYF; cdr3_nt: TGTGCCAGCACTCTATCGGGCAGATCAGATACGCAGTATTTT
v_call: TRBV12-3/TRBV12-4; cdr3_length: 15; d_call: NA; j_call: TRBJ2-3; clone_size: few; cdr3_aa: CASSPRRRVGDTQYF; cdr3_nt: TGTGCCAGCAGCCCAAGACGGCGGGTAGGAGATACGCAGTATTTT
v_call: TRBV12-3/TRBV12-4; cdr3_length: 17; d_call: TRBD1; j_call: TRBJ2-7; clone_size: NA; cdr3_aa: CASSSPQDRGASYEQYF; cdr3_nt: TGTGCCAGCAGTAGCCCCCAAGACAGGGGGGCATCTTACGAGCAGTACTTC
v_call: TRBV3-1; cdr3_length: 15; d_call: TRBD2; j_call: TRBJ2-1; clone_size: few; cdr3_aa: CASSQEKREYNEQFF; cdr3_nt: TGTGCCAGCAGCCAAGAGAAGCGGGAGTACAATGAGCAGTTCTTC
v_call: TRBV7-3; cdr3_length: 15; d_call: TRBD1; j_call: TRBJ2-1; clone_size: few; cdr3_aa: CASSLGDRDHNEQFF; cdr3_nt: TGTGCCAGCAGCTTAGGCGACAGGGACCACAATGAGCAGTTCTTC
v_call: TRBV12-3/TRBV12-4; cdr3_length: 16; d_call: TRBD2; j_call: TRBJ2-2; clone_size: few; cdr3_aa: CASFRGLAEPTGELFF; cdr3_nt: TGTGCCAGCTTCCGCGGACTAGCGGAACCCACCGGGGAGCTGTTTTTT
v_call: TRBV7-6; cdr3_length: 17; d_call: TRBD1; j_call: TRBJ1-5; clone_size: NA; cdr3_aa: CASSLGSATGIGQPQHF; cdr3_nt: TGTGCCAGCAGCTTAGGATCAGCGACAGGGATTGGGCAGCCCCAGCATTTT
v_call: TRBV6-6; cdr3_length: 13; d_call: NA; j_call: TRBJ1-4; clone_size: once; cdr3_aa: CAGKRTSREKLFF; cdr3_nt: TGTGCCGGGAAACGGACAAGTAGAGAAAAACTGTTTTTT
v_call: TRBV12-3/TRBV12-4; cdr3_length: 13; d_call: NA; j_call: TRBJ1-2; clone_size: NA; cdr3_aa: CASSFAKNYGYTF; cdr3_nt: TGTGCCAGCAGTTTCGCCAAGAACTATGGCTACACCTTC
v_call: TRBV27; cdr3_length: 13; d_call: NA; j_call: TRBJ2-7; clone_size: many; cdr3_aa: CASSYQGRGEQYF; cdr3_nt: TGTGCCAGCAGTTATCAGGGGCGAGGGGAGCAGTACTTC
v_call: TRBV4-1; cdr3_length: 20; d_call: TRBD1; j_call: TRBJ2-6; clone_size: NA; cdr3_aa: CASSLLSGTGIASGANVLTF; cdr3_nt: TGCGCCAGCAGCCTACTTTCCGGGACAGGGATAGCCTCTGGGGCCAACGTCCTGACTTTC
v_call: TRBV10-3; cdr3_length: 15; d_call: TRBD1; j_call: TRBJ1-1; clone_size: NA; cdr3_aa: CAISGVRGQGTEAFF; cdr3_nt: TGTGCCATCAGTGGGGTCAGGGGGCAGGGCACTGAAGCTTTCTTT
v_call: TRBV12-3/TRBV12-4; cdr3_length: 16; d_call: NA; j_call: TRBJ1-5; clone_size: few; cdr3_aa: CASSSRWAGGNQPQHF; cdr3_nt: TGTGCCAGCAGTTCGCGGTGGGCAGGGGGCAATCAGCCCCAGCATTTT
v_call: TRBV6-1; cdr3_length: 14; d_call: NA; j_call: TRBJ2-7; clone_size: few; cdr3_aa: CASTGGAEAYEQYF; cdr3_nt: TGTGCCAGCACTGGAGGGGCCGAAGCCTACGAGCAGTACTTC
v_call: TRBV7-8; cdr3_length: 13; d_call: NA; j_call: TRBJ2-5; clone_size: NA; cdr3_aa: CASSLKTEETQYF; cdr3_nt: TGTGCCAGCAGCTTAAAGACCGAAGAGACCCAGTACTTC
v_call: TRBV20-1; cdr3_length: 16; d_call: TRBD1; j_call: TRBJ2-7; clone_size: once; cdr3_aa: CSASPDRVRRTYEQYF; cdr3_nt: TGCAGTGCTAGCCCAGACAGGGTTCGGAGGACCTACGAGCAGTACTTC
v_call: TRBV5-8; cdr3_length: 16; d_call: NA; j_call: TRBJ2-3; clone_size: NA; cdr3_aa: CASSLVSPGATDTQYF; cdr3_nt: TGTGCCAGCAGCTTGGTCTCGCCGGGAGCTACAGATACGCAGTATTTT
v_call: TRBV7-6; cdr3_length: 17; d_call: TRBD2; j_call: TRBJ2-4; clone_size: NA; cdr3_aa: CASSPGLGALAKNIQYF; cdr3_nt: TGTGCCAGCAGCCCGGGACTAGGTGCCCTAGCCAAAAACATTCAGTACTTC
v_call: TRBV19; cdr3_length: 12; d_call: NA; j_call: TRBJ1-5; clone_size: few; cdr3_aa: CASSPHGQPQHF; cdr3_nt: TGTGCCAGTAGTCCGCATGGTCAGCCCCAGCATTTT
v_call: TRBV7-3; cdr3_length: 16; d_call: NA; j_call: TRBJ2-7; clone_size: many; cdr3_aa: CASSLSSSGNSYEQYF; cdr3_nt: TGTGCCAGCAGCTTATCGAGTTCAGGCAACTCCTACGAGCAGTACTTC
v_call: TRBV7-3; cdr3_length: 16; d_call: NA; j_call: TRBJ2-1; clone_size: many; cdr3_aa: CASSQKERRTYNEQFF; cdr3_nt: TGTGCCAGCAGCCAGAAGGAACGACGAACCTACAATGAGCAGTTCTTC
v_call: TRBV11-2; cdr3_length: 16; d_call: TRBD2; j_call: TRBJ2-5; clone_size: once; cdr3_aa: CASSFTSGRVKGTQYF; cdr3_nt: TGTGCCAGCAGCTTCACTAGCGGGAGGGTTAAGGGGACCCAGTACTTC
v_call: TRBV20-1; cdr3_length: 11; d_call: NA; j_call: TRBJ2-5; clone_size: NA; cdr3_aa: CSAENQETQYF; cdr3_nt: TGCAGTGCTGAAAACCAAGAGACCCAGTACTTC
v_call: TRBV12-3/TRBV12-4; cdr3_length: 14; d_call: TRBD1; j_call: TRBJ1-1; clone_size: few; cdr3_aa: CASSGRQGDTEAFF; cdr3_nt: TGTGCCAGCAGTGGCCGACAGGGCGACACTGAAGCTTTCTTT
v_call: TRBV10-3; cdr3_length: 13; d_call: NA; j_call: TRBJ1-4; clone_size: once; cdr3_aa: CATMGPGNEKLFF; cdr3_nt: TGTGCCACTATGGGACCGGGAAATGAAAAACTGTTTTTT
v_call: TRBV6-1; cdr3_length: 14; d_call: NA; j_call: TRBJ2-7; clone_size: NA; cdr3_aa: CASRSPGQGYEQYF; cdr3_nt: TGTGCCAGCAGGAGCCCGGGGCAGGGCTACGAGCAGTACTTC
v_call: TRBV7-6; cdr3_length: 14; d_call: NA; j_call: TRBJ2-1; clone_size: few; cdr3_aa: CASSRQGGHNEQFF; cdr3_nt: TGTGCCAGCAGCCGACAGGGAGGACACAATGAGCAGTTCTTC
v_call: TRBV6-6; cdr3_length: 16; d_call: NA; j_call: TRBJ2-6; clone_size: NA; cdr3_aa: CASSYSSRAGANVLTF; cdr3_nt: TGTGCCAGCAGTTACTCGTCCCGGGCCGGGGCCAACGTCCTGACTTTC
v_call: TRBV15; cdr3_length: 15; d_call: TRBD2; j_call: TRBJ2-5; clone_size: few; cdr3_aa: CATSRDWRGGETQYF; cdr3_nt: TGTGCCACCAGCAGAGATTGGCGGGGGGGGGAGACCCAGTACTTC
v_call: TRBV20-1; cdr3_length: 14; d_call: NA; j_call: TRBJ1-2; clone_size: NA; cdr3_aa: CSARDGRTDGGYTF; cdr3_nt: TGCAGTGCTAGAGATGGCAGGACCGATGGGGGCTACACCTTC
v_call: TRBV2; cdr3_length: 13; d_call: NA; j_call: TRBJ2-1; clone_size: NA; cdr3_aa: CASSVTKEGRQFF; cdr3_nt: TGTGCCAGCAGTGTGACCAAGGAAGGCCGGCAGTTCTTC
v_call: TRBV18; cdr3_length: 15; d_call: NA; j_call: TRBJ1-5; clone_size: few; cdr3_aa: CASSPEPGLNQPQHF; cdr3_nt: TGTGCCAGCTCACCTGAGCCAGGGCTCAATCAGCCCCAGCATTTT
v_call: TRBV6-1; cdr3_length: 15; d_call: NA; j_call: TRBJ1-1; clone_size: few; cdr3_aa: CASSEWTAMNTEAFF; cdr3_nt: TGTGCCAGCAGTGAATGGACAGCCATGAACACTGAAGCTTTCTTT
v_call: TRBV27; cdr3_length: 15; d_call: TRBD2; j_call: TRBJ2-7; clone_size: NA; cdr3_aa: CASSSNLAEPYEQYF; cdr3_nt: TGTGCCAGCAGTTCGAACCTAGCGGAACCCTACGAGCAGTACTTC
v_call: TRBV12-3/TRBV12-4; cdr3_length: 14; d_call: NA; j_call: TRBJ2-1; clone_size: few; cdr3_aa: CASSFAVAYNEQFF; cdr3_nt: TGTGCCAGCAGTTTTGCGGTAGCGTACAATGAGCAGTTCTTC
v_call: TRBV29-1; cdr3_length: 13; d_call: NA; j_call: TRBJ1-3; clone_size: NA; cdr3_aa: CSVAFRAGNTIYF; cdr3_nt: TGCAGCGTCGCTTTCCGGGCTGGAAACACCATATATTTT
v_call: TRBV19; cdr3_length: 14; d_call: NA; j_call: TRBJ2-1; clone_size: few; cdr3_aa: CASSRTGLGNEQFF; cdr3_nt: TGTGCCAGTAGTAGAACGGGCTTGGGCAATGAGCAGTTCTTC
v_call: TRBV14; cdr3_length: 17; d_call: NA; j_call: TRBJ1-2; clone_size: few; cdr3_aa: CASSQGAGRLGNYGYTF; cdr3_nt: TGTGCCAGCAGCCAAGGAGCCGGGCGCCTGGGGAACTATGGCTACACCTTC
v_call: TRBV5-1; cdr3_length: 14; d_call: TRBD1; j_call: TRBJ1-2; clone_size: NA; cdr3_aa: CASSTGQGLYGYTF; cdr3_nt: TGCGCCAGCAGCACAGGACAGGGATTGTATGGCTACACCTTC
v_call: TRBV7-6; cdr3_length: 15; d_call: NA; j_call: TRBJ2-2; clone_size: NA; cdr3_aa: CASRGTSYGTGELFF; cdr3_nt: TGTGCCAGCAGAGGAACTAGTTACGGCACCGGGGAGCTGTTTTTT
v_call: TRBV7-2; cdr3_length: 13; d_call: NA; j_call: TRBJ2-3; clone_size: few; cdr3_aa: CASSFGRAGGQYF; cdr3_nt: TGTGCCAGCAGCTTTGGGCGAGCCGGGGGGCAGTATTTT
v_call: TRBV13; cdr3_length: 16; d_call: TRBD1; j_call: TRBJ1-5; clone_size: NA; cdr3_aa: CASSFDRGLGNQPQHF; cdr3_nt: TGTGCCAGCAGCTTCGACAGGGGGCTAGGCAATCAGCCCCAGCATTTT
v_call: TRBV12-3/TRBV12-4; cdr3_length: 13; d_call: NA; j_call: TRBJ2-5; clone_size: many; cdr3_aa: CASSFGLQETQYF; cdr3_nt: TGTGCCAGCAGTTTCGGACTCCAAGAGACCCAGTACTTC
v_call: TRBV10-2; cdr3_length: 13; d_call: NA; j_call: TRBJ1-6; clone_size: NA; cdr3_aa: CASSEQGNSPLHF; cdr3_nt: TGCGCCAGCAGTGAGCAGGGTAATTCACCCCTCCACTTT
v_call: TRBV7-9; cdr3_length: 15; d_call: TRBD1; j_call: TRBJ1-3; clone_size: few; cdr3_aa: CASRLDRSSGNTIYF; cdr3_nt: TGTGCCAGCAGACTGGACAGGAGCTCTGGAAACACCATATATTTT
v_call: TRBV7-6; cdr3_length: 14; d_call: NA; j_call: TRBJ1-4; clone_size: few; cdr3_aa: CASSPVLGNEKLFF; cdr3_nt: TGTGCCAGCAGCCCCGTCTTGGGTAATGAAAAACTGTTTTTT
v_call: TRBV6-2/TRBV6-3; cdr3_length: 13; d_call: NA; j_call: TRBJ1-5; clone_size: NA; cdr3_aa: CASTVTDNQPQHF; cdr3_nt: TGTGCCAGCACCGTGACGGACAATCAGCCCCAGCATTTT